These T cell receptor beta chains were read from a single sample in a study of blood T cell repertoires in COVID-19. TCRdb keeps only in-frame clones here, not all; method: immunoSEQ multiplex PCR. The data hold about 270,000 clones, with over 80% observed a single time. The source material was peripheral blood. All receptors derive from a woman between 45 and 65 years old with active or convalescent COVID-19. The CDR3 runs from the conserved cysteine through the conserved F or W.

cdr3_aa j_call v_call
CASATGVNSPLHF TRBJ1-6 TRBV30
CASSQVPGLAGTTDTQYF TRBJ2-3 TRBV4-1
CASSPQVAGILNAYEQYF TRBJ2-7 TRBV5-5
CASSFQGTDTQYF TRBJ2-3 TRBV11-3
CASSLTGGYTEAFF TRBJ1-1 TRBV5-5
CASSLVGPSGVGIGNEQFF TRBJ2-1 TRBV11-3
CATKEFFAGANVLTF TRBJ2-6 TRBV15
CSVILDRYEQYF TRBJ2-7 TRBV29-1
CATSRGQSEAEAFF TRBJ1-1 TRBV15
CVRSPTTCPGGQGGETQYF TRBJ2-5 TRBV7-5
CASKVRSQETQYF TRBJ2-5 TRBV28
CASNQALGLNEQFF TRBJ2-1 TRBV3-1/TRBV3-2
CASSLVRVSNYGYTF TRBJ1-2 TRBV5-5
CASSSQGAVRSNQPQHF TRBJ1-5 TRBV7-2
CAWSVPTGGGAGELFF TRBJ2-2 TRBV30
CASRPAGSPLHF TRBJ1-6 TRBV27
CASSPTGGTEAFF TRBJ1-1 TRBV18
CSLQGGEAFF TRBJ1-1 TRBV20-1
CASSPREGRSRAFF TRBJ1-1 TRBV3-1/TRBV3-2
CASSLRQRTYNEQFF TRBJ2-1 TRBV2
CASSVSGSVNEQFF TRBJ2-1 TRBV5-1
CASSFTTGFGLGNEQFF TRBJ2-1 TRBV11-2
CASSEGGTGVEQYF TRBJ2-7 TRBV2
CATSRGQNIYGYTF TRBJ1-2 TRBV6-5
CASSQGLAGVTQYF TRBJ2-5 TRBV4-1
CASSPSGGGEQYF TRBJ2-7 TRBV4-2
CASSLAGGPKDTQYF TRBJ2-3 TRBV7-6